The 26 T cell receptor beta chains reported below all come from one sample, sequenced in a study of blood T cells in healthy people across ages. Then a second PCR, running roughly 7 to 12 cycles, was carried out with a sample-barcoded 5' primer and a J-beta primer mix. TCRdb recomputed calls from the 5' RACE reads with MiXCR, one row per CDR3 protein. This sample has fewer than 2,000,000 distinct CDR3 sequences, with roughly two fifths found just once. Sequences were obtained from blood. These receptors came from a human donor in good health.

J is TRBJ2-1 and V is TRBV20-1; 9 bases fit TRBD1. Germline loops: CDR1 DFQATT, CDR2 SNEGSKA (reference sequence). Trimming cost V 1 base and J 1 base; bases outside gene matches: 5. The CDR3 has 16 amino acids. CDR3 DNA: TGCAGTGCTAGAGGATCGACAGGGGGTTCCTACAATGAGCAGTTCTTC. Encoded protein: CSARGSTGGSYNEQFF.

This clonotype was detected a few times. This chain connects TRBV10-3 to TRBJ2-7; a possible D gene is TRBD1 (6 bases). V was cut by 2 bases and J by 2 bases, with 16 bases left in between. The CDR3 is made up of 16 amino acids. CDR1 is ENHRY, CDR2 SYGVKD, per germline. The DNA of the CDR3 is TGTGCCATCAGTGAGCCCGTTGACAGGAAAACCTACGAGCAGTACTTC. Encoded protein: CAISEPVDRKTYEQYF.

This clonotype has a handful of counts. This chain links TRBV29-1 with TRBJ1-2, with D unclear. V lost 1 base and J 1 base, leaving 7 bases between the germline ends. This CDR3 comprises 13 residues. Germline CDR1 reads SQVTM; CDR2 reads ANQGSEA. CDR3 in amino acids: CSVEVTLNYGYTF. The CDR3 DNA sequence: TGCAGCGTTGAAGTTACCCTTAACTATGGCTACACCTTC.

This sequence joins TRBV5-1 and TRBJ2-3; D gene unclear. The CDR3 spans 12 residues. V was trimmed by 0 bases and J by 14 bases, leaving 13 bases between them. Looked up from germline, CDR1 is SGHRS and CDR2 is YFSETQ. The CDR3 sequence: CASSLGGVLRYF. For the CDR3, the DNA is TGCGCCAGCAGCTTGGGCGGAGTTCTTCGGTATTTT.

With regard to this clonotype: This could be a read error, since a much larger clone is one nucleotide away. This chain joins TRBV6-1 and TRBJ2-7, with 8 bases lining up with TRBD2. The CDR3 spans 16 residues. Germline V gene data show CDR1 as MNHNS and CDR2 as SASEGT. Trimming cost V 3 bases and J 3 bases; bases outside gene matches: 10. CDR3 region: CASSDRGGSDCYEQYF. CDR3 DNA: TGTGCCAGCAGTGACCGCGGGGGGTCGGATTGCTACGAGCAGTACTTC.

There are a few counts of this clonotype. The gene calls are TRBV28 and TRBJ1-2, with 10 bases that match TRBD1. Germline CDR1 and CDR2: MDHEN and SYDVKM. V was pared by 5 bases and J by 1 base, with 7 bases of the junction left unmatched. The CDR3 length is 16 residues. The CDR3 DNA follows: TGTGCCAGCAGTATCCGGACAGGGGGTTTTAACTATGGCTACACCTTC. It specifies CASSIRTGGFNYGYTF.

V usage is TRBV7-3 and J usage is TRBJ1-4, with 9 bases fitting TRBD1. Germline V gene data show CDR1 as SGHTA and CDR2 as FQGTGA. V trimming: 0 bases; J trimming: 7 bases; junction bases outside the gene matches: 3. The CDR3 has 15 residues. CDR3 residues: CASSLTGTGPEKLFF. Written as DNA, the CDR3 is TGTGCCAGCAGCTTAACCGGGACAGGGCCTGAAAAACTGTTTTTT. Combining the CDR3 with reference TRBV7-3 and TRBJ1-4 gives the whole variable domain GAGVSQTPSNKVTEKGKYVELRCDPISGHTALYWYRQSLGQGPEFLIYFQGTGAADDSGLPNDRFFAVRPEGSVSTLKIQRTERGDSAVYLCASSLTGTGPEKLFFGSGTQLSVL.

This clonotype was counted a few times. The chain uses TRBV7-3 and TRBJ2-6, with D tentatively TRBD2 (5 bases). Germline CDR1 and CDR2: SGHTA and FQGTGA. Trimming removed 4 bases from V and 2 bases from J, with 21 bases in between. The CDR3 runs to 19 residues. CDR3 bases: TGTGCCAGCAGCTACCTAGGTCCTCCGGGAATAGCTGGGGCCAACGTCCTGACTTTC. Translation gives CASSYLGPPGIAGANVLTF.

This chain joins TRBV4-3 and TRBJ2-1; TRBD1 matches at 8 bases. The germline V gene has CDR1 LGHNA and CDR2 YSLEER. V shed 0 bases, J shed 8 bases, and the junction held 6 bases outside the gene matches. The CDR3 has 15 residues. The CDR3 DNA follows: TGCGCCAGCAGCCAAGAATACGACAGGGGCTATGAGCAGTTCTTC. Translated: CASSQEYDRGYEQFF.

The CDR3 sequence is CASSQVGRYNEKLFF. The CDR3, as DNA: TGCGCCAGCAGCCAAGTCGGGAGGTATAATGAAAAACTGTTTTTT. This rearrangement joins TRBV4-3 to TRBJ1-4; D is unresolved. The germline V and J ends were trimmed by 1 base and 4 bases, with 10 bases remaining between them. CDR3 size: 15 residues. Looked up from germline, CDR1 is LGHNA and CDR2 is YSLEER.

With respect to this clonotype: One junction end does not reproduce the germline sequence, and a read error may be involved. The gene calls are TRBV5-1 and TRBJ2-7; perhaps TRBD1 as D (6 bases). Germline V gene lookup returns CDR1 SGHRS and CDR2 YFSETQ. This CDR3 comprises 14 residues. CDR3 bases: TGCGCCAGCAGCCCCGGACAGAGCTCCTACGGGCAGTACTTC. It is translated as CASSPGQSSYGQYF.

This chain joins TRBV28 and TRBJ1-2, with no clear D. CDR3 size: 12 residues. V shed 6 bases and J shed 4 bases, with 9 bases lying between them. Germline CDR1 and CDR2: MDHEN and SYDVKM. The CDR3 protein is CASRELSYGYTF. The CDR3 DNA reads as TGTGCCAGCAGAGAACTCTCCTATGGCTACACCTTC.

The CDR3 sequence is CSHLTGSGYTF. The CDR3 DNA reads TGCAGTCACCTGACAGGGAGCGGCTACACCTTC. This chain links TRBV29-1 with TRBJ1-2, with 7 positions matching TRBD1. The germline V gene encodes CDR1 SQVTM and CDR2 ANQGSEA. The CDR3 loop spans 11 amino acids. Full variable domain (outside the CDR3, taken from reference TRBV29-1 and TRBJ1-2): SAVISQKPSRDICQRGTSLTIQCQVDSQVTMMFWYRQQPGQSLTLIATANQGSEATYESGFVIDKFPISRPNLTFSTLTVSNMSPEDSSIYLCSHLTGSGYTFGSGTRLTVV.

The rearrangement joins TRBV5-1 to TRBJ2-7; D remains ambiguous. The ends were cut back, 3 bases at V and 5 bases at J, with 9 bases in the middle. Germline V gives CDR1 SGHRS, CDR2 YFSETQ. The CDR3 length is 12 residues. CDR3 DNA: TGCGCCAGCAGCTACGAACGCCACGAGCAGTACTTC. Translated, it gives CASSYERHEQYF.

V is TRBV7-9 and J is TRBJ1-2; the D is unclear. The V end was cut by 0 bases, the J end by 0 bases, with 8 bases between. Germline assignment: CDR1 SEHNR and CDR2 FQNEAQ (reference sequence). CDR3 length: 15 amino acids. CDR3 DNA: TGTGCCAGCAGCTTAGCTATGGGATCTAACTATGGCTACACCTTC. Translation: CASSLAMGSNYGYTF.

This clonotype was counted only a few times. V and J are TRBV29-1 and TRBJ2-3; D is ambiguous. Germline V lookup: CDR1 SQVTM, CDR2 ANQGSEA. There are 14 residues in the CDR3. V was shortened by 0 bases and J by 2 bases, with 9 bases between the two germline ends. The CDR3 DNA is TGCAGCGTTGAAGATCTGGGGATCACAGATACGCAGTATTTT. Its protein product is CSVEDLGITDTQYF.

This clonotype was picked up a small number of times. The chain is built from TRBV5-1 and TRBJ2-7, with D possibly matching TRBD1 (5 bases). Looked up from germline, CDR1 is SGHRS and CDR2 is YFSETQ. V gave up 4 bases and J gave up 3 bases, with 8 bases separating them. The CDR3 has 12 amino acids. CDR3 residues: CASSARVYEQYF. The CDR3 DNA sequence: TGCGCCAGCAGCGCCAGGGTCTACGAGCAGTACTTC.

The chain links TRBV12-3 or TRBV12-4 to TRBJ2-3; 7 nucleotides align to TRBD1. The J segment lost 3 bases and the V segment lost 7 bases, leaving 10 bases of the junction unmatched. The CDR3 has 15 residues. The CDR3 DNA is TGTGCCAGCACCGCAGGGACAGTGAGTACAGATACGCAGTATTTT. Translation: CASTAGTVSTDTQYF.

The genes are TRBV20-1 and TRBJ2-1; TRBD2 might be the D (7 bases). Germline V gene sequence: CDR1 DFQATT, CDR2 SNEGSKA (reference sequence). This CDR3 spans 12 amino acids. V shed 4 bases and J shed 9 bases, with 13 bases lying between them. DNA for the CDR3: TGCAGTGCTATTGACCGGGGGGCTGAGCAGTTCTTC. As protein: CSAIDRGAEQFF.

The CDR3 DNA reads TGTGCCACCAGTGATTTGTACGATGGGGGGTTTCGTGATGAGCAGTTCTTC. Amino acid sequence: CATSDLYDGGFRDEQFF. This chain links TRBV24-1 with TRBJ2-1, with D possibly matching TRBD2 (6 bases). Germline loops: CDR1 KGHDR, CDR2 SFDVKD. The CDR3 extends over 17 amino acids. V lost 0 bases, J lost 8 bases, and 19 bases lay in between.

V and J are TRBV29-1 and TRBJ2-3; D call uncertain. The CDR3 has 12 amino acids. Trimming shortened V by 1 base and J by 5 bases, and 7 bases separated the two germline ends. Germline V gene sequence: CDR1 SQVTM, CDR2 ANQGSEA. The CDR3 reads CSVEVMGDTQYF. The CDR3 region has the DNA TGCAGCGTTGAAGTTATGGGAGATACGCAGTATTTT.

The table lists this clonotype with many counts. The V gene is TRBV30, the J gene TRBJ1-2; no reliable D call. The CDR3 runs to 14 residues. The V end lost 4 bases, the J end lost 9 bases, and 21 bases lay between the germline ends. Germline values: CDR1 GTSNPN, CDR2 SVGIG (reference sequence). CDR3 sequence reads: CAWTTGSMTASYTF. In DNA form, the CDR3 reads TGTGCCTGGACTACGGGCAGTATGACGGCGAGCTACACCTTC.

CDR3 nucleotides: TGTGCCAGCAGCCAAAGCGGCCAGGGGGGAGTTGGAAACACCATATATTTT. Protein sequence: CASSQSGQGGVGNTIYF. The chain has TRBV4-2 and TRBJ1-3, with TRBD1 matching 7 bases. V shed 2 bases and J 3 bases; nucleotides not matched to a gene: 10. CDR1 and CDR2 from the germline V gene are LGHNA and YNFKEQ. The CDR3 has 17 residues.

CDR3 sequence reads: CSASSREETQYF. For the CDR3, the DNA is TGCAGTGCTAGCTCTAGAGAAGAGACCCAGTACTTC. The chain links TRBV20-1 to TRBJ2-5; no clear D gene. The germline V gene has CDR1 DFQATT and CDR2 SNEGSKA (reference sequence). Trimming cost V 3 bases and J 3 bases, with 8 bases left between them. This CDR3 has 12 residues.

The count of this clonotype is one. Since a much larger clone is just one base distant, this may be a read error. The chain employs TRBV29-1 and TRBJ2-7; possible D gene TRBD1, 7 bases. This CDR3 has 13 residues. Germline V CDR1 and CDR2: SQVTM, ANQGSEA. For the CDR3, the DNA is TGCGGCGTTGATTCAGGGGGGTCCTACGAGCAGTACTTC. This codes for CGVDSGGSYEQYF.

This chain joins TRBV10-3 and TRBJ2-5; no clear D. The CDR3 covers 14 residues. V was cut by 0 bases and J by 4 bases, with 9 bases left in between. From germline, CDR1 is ENHRY and CDR2 SYGVKD. The CDR3 here is CAISESTVPETQYF. In DNA form, the CDR3 reads TGTGCCATCAGTGAGTCGACGGTCCCAGAGACCCAGTACTTC.